Following are 5 T cell receptor beta chains from one sample sequenced in a study of cytomegalovirus exposure and HLA in healthy donors. The study ran its PCR with 60 Vbeta and 13 Jbeta primers. Profiled with immunoSEQ multiplex PCR; TCRdb holds only in-frame clones, not every one. The clone table shows about 160,000 clones, with the ten largest holding 1.3%. Sequenced material: PBMCs. The receptor source for this set is a woman aged 60 to 75 in good health and CMV-seronegative.

The chain carries TRBV5-3 and TRBJ2-5, with TRBD1 identical over 11 bases. Gene TRBJ2-7 matches the end of the DNA better, so the J call may be wrong. TRBV5-3 is noted as an ORF with a role that remains uncertain. The CDR3 spans 14 residues. The CDR3 is CARSGGQGAYEQYF. CDR3 coding DNA: TGTGCCAGAAGCGGGGGACAGGGGGCCTACGAGCAGTACTTC.

This chain links TRBV19 with TRBJ2-7; TRBD1 matches at 9 bases. Germline CDR1 reads LNHDA; CDR2 reads SQIVND (reference sequence). V lost 6 bases and J lost 4; bases outside the gene matches: 10. This CDR3 comprises 15 residues. This CDR3 is CASSRPGQGRYEQYF. In DNA form, the CDR3 reads TGTGCCAGTAGCCGGCCAGGACAGGGGAGGTACGAGCAGTACTTC.

CDR3 DNA sequence: TGTGCCAGCAGCTTAAACGGTGACACTGAAGCTTTCTTT. As protein: CASSLNGDTEAFF. This chain connects TRBV7-6 to TRBJ1-1; D gene unclear. The CDR3 totals 13 residues. Trimming took 2 bases from V and 3 from J, leaving 7 bases between them. Germline V CDR1 and CDR2: SGHVS, FNYEAQ.

This chain links TRBV2 with TRBJ1-1; the match to TRBD1 covers 9 bases. This CDR3 contains 13 residues. Germline CDR1 reads SNHLY; CDR2 reads FYNNEI. The junction had 1 base not matched to a gene; V was cut back by 6 bases and J by 2 bases. As DNA, the CDR3 is TGTGCCAGCAGGGACAGGGGAAACACTGAAGCTTTCTTT. Its translation: CASRDRGNTEAFF.

The chain joins TRBV23-1 to TRBJ1-5; D not resolved. TRBV23-1 has ORF status, its function being uncertain. The CDR3 has 13 residues. V lost 1 base and J 5 bases, leaving 6 bases between the germline ends. The CDR3 bases are TGCGCCAGCAGTCAATGGGCATATCAGCCCCAGCATTTT. Protein: CASSQWAYQPQHF.